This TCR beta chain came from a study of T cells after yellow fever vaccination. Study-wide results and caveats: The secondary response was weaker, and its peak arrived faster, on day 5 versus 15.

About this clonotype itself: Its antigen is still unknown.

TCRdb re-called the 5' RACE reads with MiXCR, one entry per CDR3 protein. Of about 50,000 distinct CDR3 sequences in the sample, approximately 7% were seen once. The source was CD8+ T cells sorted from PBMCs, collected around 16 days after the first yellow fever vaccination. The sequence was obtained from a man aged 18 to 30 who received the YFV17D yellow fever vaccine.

CDR3: CASSWGTAPFRVNEQFF. CDR3 nucleotides: TGTGCCAGCAGCTGGGGGACAGCGCCATTCAGGGTTAATGAGCAGTTCTTC. The V gene is TRBV7-9, the J gene TRBJ2-1; 7 bases are a match to TRBD1. After removal of 4 bases from V and 7 bases from J, the junction contained 16 bases not matched to a gene. Looked up from germline, CDR1 is SEHNR and CDR2 is FQNEAQ (reference sequence). The CDR3 is made up of 17 amino acids. Variable domain in full (rest from reference TRBV7-9 and TRBJ2-1): DTGVSQNPRHKITKRGQNVTFRCDPISEHNRLYWYRQTLGQGPEFLTYFQNEAQLEKSRLLSDRFSAERPKGSFSTLEIQRTEQGDSAMYLCASSWGTAPFRVNEQFFGPGTRLTVL.